This entry lists 20 T cell receptor beta chains sequenced from one sample in a study of CD8 T cells in ankylosing spondylitis. One entry per CDR3 protein, called by TCRdb with MiXCR from the 5' RACE reads. The sample lists over 75,000 distinct CDR3 sequences; 7.5% to 9% were seen once. The sequencing sample was made of blood, either unsorted or a sorted T cell fraction (not recorded which). These receptors originate from a male donor with ankylosing spondylitis or in good health (not recorded which).

The V and J genes are TRBV7-2 and TRBJ2-1; D uncertain. V dropped 11 bases and J dropped 3 bases, with 17 bases sitting between them. The CDR3 covers 14 residues. Germline V gives CDR1 SGHTA, CDR2 FQGNSA. The CDR3 DNA reads as TGTGCCTCTCCACAAGGGTTAGGCTACAATGAGCAGTTCTTC. As protein: CASPQGLGYNEQFF. The variable domain in full, completed from reference TRBV7-2 and TRBJ2-1, reads GAGVSQSPSNKVTEKGKDVELRCDPISGHTALYWYRQSLGQGLEFLIYFQGNSAPDKSGLPSDRFSAERTGGSVSTLTIQRTQQEDSAVYLCASPQGLGYNEQFFGPGTRLTVL.

This clonotype was recorded at least ten times. The chain is built from TRBV11-2 and TRBJ2-5; the D gene is possibly TRBD2 (6 bases). The V gene lost 3 bases and the J gene lost 2 bases, with 19 bases spanning the gap. The V gene's germline CDR1 is SGHAT and CDR2 FQNNGV. The CDR3 is made up of 17 amino acids. This CDR3 reads CASSFPTPDGLQETQYF. DNA for the CDR3: TGTGCCAGCAGCTTCCCCACCCCCGATGGACTACAAGAGACCCAGTACTTC.

The chain couples TRBV7-2 to TRBJ1-2, with D unresolved. CDR1 SGHTA and CDR2 FQGNSA come from the germline V gene. V was clipped by 3 bases and J by 14 bases, with 16 bases between them. The CDR3 sequence is 12 residues long. CDR3 in amino acids: CASSFYVSPVTF. CDR3 nucleotide sequence: TGTGCCAGCAGCTTTTATGTTTCTCCGGTTACCTTC.

This clonotype appeared a single time. An end of the junction does not agree with germline; a read error may underlie this. The chain links TRBV3-1 to TRBJ2-7; the D gene is possibly TRBD1 (6 bases). The V gene's germline CDR1 is LGHDT and CDR2 YNNKEL (reference sequence). The CDR3 is 14 residues long. CDR3 coding DNA: TGTACCAGCAGCCAAGGGACAAGTACCTACGAGCAGTACTTC. Its translation: CTSSQGTSTYEQYF.

The table lists this clonotype with many counts. Germline and junction disagree at one end, which may indicate a read error. The chain is built from TRBV27 and TRBJ2-5; D is possibly TRBD1 or TRBD2 (6 bases each). CDR1 is MNHEY, CDR2 SMNVEV, per germline (reference sequence). The CDR3 contains 14 residues. The CDR3 reads CASSSGTSGETQYF. The CDR3 bases are TGTGCCAGCAGCTCCGGGACATCGGGGGAGACCCAGTATTTC.

As for this clonotype: A much larger clone lies one base from this, so it may be a read error. The J gene is TRBJ2-1, the V gene TRBV28; no firm D call. Germline loops: CDR1 MDHEN, CDR2 SYDVKM. The V and J ends lost 6 bases and 0 bases respectively, with 9 bases between them. This CDR3 is 14 amino acids long. The CDR3 region has the DNA TGTGCCAGCAGAACAGTAAACTCCTACAATGAGCAGTTCTTC. It codes for CASRTVNSYNEQFF.

The chain carries TRBV20-1 and TRBJ2-3, with 10 positions matching TRBD2. The CDR3 is made up of 13 amino acids. V lost 3 bases, J lost 5 bases, and 2 bases stayed unmatched. The V gene's germline CDR1 is DFQATT and CDR2 SNEGSKA (reference sequence). Written as DNA, the CDR3 is TGCAGTGCTAGCCTAGCGGGGGAAGATACGCAGTATTTT. Encoded protein: CSASLAGEDTQYF.

Remarks on this clonotype: This may be a read error: a much more frequent sequence differs by one nucleotide. Lacking the conserved final phenylalanine or tryptophan, this CDR3 likely reflects a read error. This sequence joins TRBV15 and TRBJ2-3; 15 nucleotides line up with TRBD2. The CDR3 contains 20 residues. Germline V gives CDR1 LNHNV, CDR2 YYDKDF (reference sequence). V gave up 3 bases and J gave up 1 base; unmatched junction bases: 11. The CDR3 is CATSSLHGTSGGRGTDTQYL. CDR3 bases: TGTGCCACCAGCAGTCTTCACGGGACTAGCGGGGGGCGAGGCACAGATACGCAGTATCTT.

There are many counts of this clonotype. The V and J genes are TRBV24-1 and TRBJ2-3; unclear D gene. In germline, CDR1 is KGHDR, CDR2 SFDVKD. This CDR3 has 13 residues. V was shortened by 6 bases and J by 2 bases, with 8 bases between the two germline ends. The CDR3 nucleotides read TGTGCCACCAGTCAGACAATCACAGATACGCAGTATTTT. Amino acids: CATSQTITDTQYF.

This clonotype was seen ten or more times. At one of its ends the junction is not consistent with the germline gene, which may arise from a read error. This rearrangement joins TRBV20-1 to TRBJ2-7; D gene uncertain. CDR1 DFQATT and CDR2 SNEGSKA come from the germline V gene (reference sequence). The CDR3 extends over 10 amino acids. DNA for the CDR3: TGCAGTGCTCCCAGACTCACAGAGGACTTC. Translated: CSAPRLTEDF.

The chain is built from TRBV7-9 and TRBJ2-7; weak D call: TRBD2 (7 bases). The ends were cut back, 1 base at V and 3 bases at J, with 19 bases in the middle. Per germline, CDR1 SEHNR and CDR2 FQNEAQ (reference sequence). CDR3 size: 17 residues. CDR3 coding DNA: TGTGCCAGCAGCTTAGGTTGGGGGGGCATCGGTGGCTACGAGCAGTACTTC. Translation gives CASSLGWGGIGGYEQYF.

This clonotype came up many times. The V gene is TRBV7-3, the J gene TRBJ2-1; a possible D gene is TRBD2 (7 bases). This CDR3 has 16 residues. In germline, CDR1 is SGHTA, CDR2 FQGTGA. V lost 1 base and J lost 6, with 16 bases in between. The CDR3 here is CASSLKMGGRTNEQFF. Written as DNA, the CDR3 is TGTGCCAGCAGCTTAAAGATGGGGGGGCGCACCAATGAGCAGTTCTTC. The full variable domain, with the rest looked up from reference TRBV7-3 and TRBJ2-1, is GAGVSQTPSNKVTEKGKYVELRCDPISGHTALYWYRQSLGQGPEFLIYFQGTGAADDSGLPNDRFFAVRPEGSVSTLKIQRTERGDSAVYLCASSLKMGGRTNEQFFGPGTRLTVL.

This clonotype turned up a few times. This chain joins TRBV14 and TRBJ2-7; no firm D call. CDR3 length equals 14 residues. Germline CDR1 SGHDN, CDR2 FVKESK. Trimming left V 5 bases short and J 3 bases short, with 14 bases between. CDR3 sequence reads: CASSSQIGGYEQYF. DNA of the CDR3: TGTGCCAGCAGCTCCCAGATAGGTGGCTACGAGCAGTACTTC.

As concerns this clonotype: Since a much larger clone is just one base distant, this may be a read error. V is TRBV20-1 and J is TRBJ2-1; D gene ambiguous. Germline CDR1 and CDR2: DFQATT and SNEGSKA (reference sequence). This CDR3 has 15 amino acids. The CDR3 sequence is CSASRPSVPYNEQLF. In nucleotides, the CDR3 is TGCAGTGCTAGCCGGCCAAGTGTACCCTACAATGAGCAGCTCTTC.

This clonotype came up many times. The chain carries TRBV5-1 and TRBJ2-7; perhaps D is TRBD1 or TRBD2 (5 bases each). This CDR3 is 17 amino acids long. V lost 6 bases to trimming and J lost 4 bases, with 26 bases between them. CDR1 and CDR2 (germline): SGHRS, YFSETQ. The CDR3: CASTPLVWPGRSYEQYF. CDR3 DNA: TGCGCCAGCACTCCTCTTGTTTGGCCAGGGAGATCATACGAGCAGTACTTC. The full variable domain, in which reference TRBV5-1 and TRBJ2-7 provide the parts outside the CDR3, is KAGVTQTPRYLIKTRGQQVTLSCSPISGHRSVSWYQQTPGQGLQFLFEYFSETQRNKGNFPGRFSGRQFSNSRSEMNVSTLELGDSALYLCASTPLVWPGRSYEQYFGPGTRLTVT.

In this sample, this clonotype turned up many times. V is TRBV15 and J is TRBJ1-1; D is possibly TRBD1 (6 bases). CDR1 and CDR2 (germline): LNHNV, YYDKDF (reference sequence). V shed 0 bases and J shed 1 base, with 15 bases lying between them. This CDR3 is built from 17 residues. The CDR3 DNA is TGTGCCACCAGCAGAGATCTAGCAGGGGCCACGAACACTGAAGCTTTCTTT. Translated, it gives CATSRDLAGATNTEAFF.

This clonotype occurred many times. This sequence joins TRBV5-1 and TRBJ1-3; D perhaps matches TRBD1 (5 bases). CDR3 length: 14 residues. Germline lookup yields CDR1 SGHRS and CDR2 YFSETQ. Trimming stripped 5 bases from V and 0 bases from J, with 9 bases between. As DNA, the CDR3 is TGCGCCAGCAGATCCGGGACCTCTGGAAACACCATATATTTT. Amino acid sequence: CASRSGTSGNTIYF.

Many counts were recorded for this clonotype. The V gene is TRBV2, the J gene TRBJ2-1, with 10 bases fitting TRBD2. Losses at the gene ends were 4 bases for V and 0 bases for J; bases not matched to a gene: 6. The CDR3 is 17 amino acids. CDR1 is SNHLY and CDR2 is FYNNEI in the germline V gene. CDR3 in DNA: TGTGCCAGCAGTGGTACTAGCGGGGTAAGCTCCTACAATGAGCAGTTCTTC. Protein: CASSGTSGVSSYNEQFF.

This clonotype was observed at least ten times. J is TRBJ1-6 and V is TRBV10-3; D might be TRBD1 (5 bases). Germline assignment: CDR1 ENHRY and CDR2 SYGVKD. This CDR3 region has 16 residues. V lost 11 bases and J lost 5, with 22 bases in between. The CDR3 reads CAARDPRSPNNSPLHF. Here the CDR3 DNA reads TGTGCCGCCAGGGACCCTAGGTCGCCGAATAATTCACCCCTCCACTTT.

A note on this clonotype: The junction differs from germline at one of its ends, possibly a read error. The chain couples TRBV20-1 to TRBJ2-3; 10 bases match TRBD2. Per the germline V gene, CDR1 is DFQATT and CDR2 is SNEGSKA (reference sequence). The CDR3 covers 17 residues. CDR3 loop: CCAIAGGGIRSTDTQYF. As DNA, the CDR3 is TGCTGTGCTATAGCGGGGGGCGGGATTAGAAGCACAGATACGCAGTATTTT.